The text below deals with one T cell receptor beta chain. The germline gene is not matched at one end of the junction; a read error may be the cause. The missing CDR3 end, 3 residues past where the read stops, is filled in from the germline J gene. The data originate from a study of T cells in women clearing cervical HPV infection. CDR3 length equals 14 residues. CDR1 and CDR2 (germline): SEHNR, FQNEAQ (reference sequence). The data were produced by immunoSEQ multiplex PCR, yet TCRdb's version contains in-frame clones alone and is incomplete. The sample totals some 37,000 clones. The J gene is TRBJ2-5, the V gene TRBV7-9, with a possible D match to TRBD1 (6 bases). Input material: blood buffy coat. This sequence was found in a woman between 18 and 75 years old with a cervical HPV16 infection that either progressed to CIN3+ or cleared (not recorded which). The CDR3 protein is CSSSPQGALETQYF. The part of the CDR3 DNA that was read is TGTTCCAGCAGTCCACAGGGAGCCTTAGAGACC.